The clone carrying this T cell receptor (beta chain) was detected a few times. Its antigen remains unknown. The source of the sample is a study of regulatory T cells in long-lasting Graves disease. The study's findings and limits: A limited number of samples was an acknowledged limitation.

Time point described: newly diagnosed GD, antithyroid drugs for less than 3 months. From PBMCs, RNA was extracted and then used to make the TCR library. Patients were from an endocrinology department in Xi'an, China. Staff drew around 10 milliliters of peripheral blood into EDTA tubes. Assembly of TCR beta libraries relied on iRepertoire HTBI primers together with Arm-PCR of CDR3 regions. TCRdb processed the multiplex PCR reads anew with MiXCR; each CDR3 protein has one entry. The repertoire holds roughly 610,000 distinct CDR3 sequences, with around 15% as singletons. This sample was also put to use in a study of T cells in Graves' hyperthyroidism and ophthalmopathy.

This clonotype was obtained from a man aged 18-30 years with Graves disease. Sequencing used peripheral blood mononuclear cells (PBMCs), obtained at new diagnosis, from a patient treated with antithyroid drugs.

The CDR3 DNA reads TGTGCCTGGAGTCTCGCGGGAGGTTGGGCAGATACGCAGTATTTT. Its translation: CAWSLAGGWADTQYF. The chain links TRBV30 to TRBJ2-3; TRBD2 matches 8 bases. V was pared by 2 bases and J by 4 bases, with 8 bases of the junction left unmatched. In germline, CDR1 is GTSNPN, CDR2 SVGIG (reference sequence). The CDR3 runs 15 residues.